Described below is a single T cell receptor beta chain sequence and its context. Its antigen is unknown. PCR amplification relied on 60 Vbeta primers (plus 13 Jbeta primers). The assay was immunoSEQ multiplex PCR, and TCRdb's table has in-frame clones only and misses some. The repertoire holds 110,000 to 150,000 clones, with about 70% as singletons. This sample was taken from a study of cytomegalovirus exposure and HLA in healthy donors. General study points: In a later analysis, CMV-associated beta chains were mostly HLA-associated, it appeared. Association of a missense DCLRE1C variant with TCR beta V- and J-gene trimming was reported in a later analysis.

Likely unrecorded immune exposures existed in these nominally healthy donors. Unmatched junction bases numbered 18, after V lost 4 bases and J lost 3 bases. This CDR3 region has 18 residues. Germline V gives CDR1 SGHTS, CDR2 YDEGEE. The receptor comes from a man between 18 and 35 years old in good health and CMV-seronegative. Sequencing was performed on PBMCs. The chain joins TRBV5-8 to TRBJ2-7; TRBD2 matches 8 bases. As DNA, the CDR3 is TGTGCCAGCAGCCTTCCGCCACTTTACGCGCGGGAGGTCTACGAGCAGTACTTC. Translated: CASSLPPLYAREVYEQYF.